Here is one T cell receptor beta chain with its context. Its antigen is currently unknown. Other DNA sequences of this sample code for an identical CDR3. Germline V gives CDR1 MGHRA, CDR2 YSYEKL. The CDR3 runs 14 residues. Trimming cost V 0 bases and J 6 bases, with 10 bases left between them. The sort gate was single viable CD3+CD4+CD8-CD45RO+ cells for memory CD4+ T cells. CD4+ T cells were isolated by positive magnetic selection. This sample stems from a study of memory CD4+ T cells and cytomegalovirus serostatus. About the research overall: This sample comes from healthy Belgian adults, under 10 CMV seropositive, under 25 seronegative.

The method was immunoSEQ multiplex PCR; TCRdb's version includes in-frame clones alone and lacks a portion of them. Of some 60,000 clones in the sample, about 70% were seen once. Whole-study results and caveats: Each of 55 to 80 CMV-associated TCRbeta sequences occurred in one to five individuals. CMV serostatus prediction reached median AUC 0.95, or 0.91 with US-trained model.

The clonotype comes from an adult in good health and CMV-seropositive. Material for sequencing was memory CD4+ T cells from blood. The chain recombines TRBV4-1 with TRBJ2-3; D gene uncertain. The CDR3 nucleotides read TGCGCCAGCAGCCAAGATCCCAACACGGATACGCAGTATTTT. Encoded protein: CASSQDPNTDTQYF.